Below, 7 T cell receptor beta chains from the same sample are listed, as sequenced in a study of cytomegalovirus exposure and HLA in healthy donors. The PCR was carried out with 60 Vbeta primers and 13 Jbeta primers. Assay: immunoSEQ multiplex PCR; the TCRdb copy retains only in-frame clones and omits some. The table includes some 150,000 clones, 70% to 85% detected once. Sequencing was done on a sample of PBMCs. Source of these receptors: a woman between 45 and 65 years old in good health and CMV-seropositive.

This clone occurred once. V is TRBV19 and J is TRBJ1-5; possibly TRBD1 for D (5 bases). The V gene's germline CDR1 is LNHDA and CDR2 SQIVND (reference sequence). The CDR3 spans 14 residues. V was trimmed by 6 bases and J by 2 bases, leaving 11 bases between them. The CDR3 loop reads CASSSGVGNQPQHF. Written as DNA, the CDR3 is TGTGCCAGTAGCTCGGGGGTAGGCAATCAGCCCCAGCATTTT.

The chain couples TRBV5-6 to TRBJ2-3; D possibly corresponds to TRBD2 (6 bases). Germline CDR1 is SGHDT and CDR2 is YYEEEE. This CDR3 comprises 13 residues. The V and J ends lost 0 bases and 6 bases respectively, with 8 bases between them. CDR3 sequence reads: CASSLAGVDTQYF. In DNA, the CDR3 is TGTGCCAGCAGCTTGGCGGGAGTGGATACGCAGTATTTT.

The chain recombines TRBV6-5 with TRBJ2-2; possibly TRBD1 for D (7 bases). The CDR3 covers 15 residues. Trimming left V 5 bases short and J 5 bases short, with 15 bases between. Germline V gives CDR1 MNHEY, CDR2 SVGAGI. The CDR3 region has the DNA TGTGCCAGCAGTCCGGGGGACAGCCTAACCGGGGAGCTGTTTTTT. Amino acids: CASSPGDSLTGELFF.

For the CDR3, the DNA is TGTGCCAGCAGCAGTCGAGACGGAGACCTTGCTAACTATGGCTACACCTTC. Translating it yields CASSSRDGDLANYGYTF. The chain is built from TRBV21-1 and TRBJ1-2. TRBV21-1 is a listed pseudogene. CDR3 length equals 17 residues.

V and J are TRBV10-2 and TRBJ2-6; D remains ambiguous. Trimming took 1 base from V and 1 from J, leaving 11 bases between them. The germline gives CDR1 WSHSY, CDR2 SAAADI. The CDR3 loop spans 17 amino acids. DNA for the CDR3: TGCGCCAGCAGTGAGTTTGATTTCAGGTCTGGGGCCAACGTCCTGACTTTC. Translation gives CASSEFDFRSGANVLTF.

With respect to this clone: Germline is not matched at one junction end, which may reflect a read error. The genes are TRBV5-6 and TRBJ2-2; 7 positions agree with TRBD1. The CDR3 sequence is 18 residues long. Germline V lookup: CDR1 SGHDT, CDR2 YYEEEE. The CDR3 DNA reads TGCACCAGCCACTCTGGGACAGCCATCTCCGCGAACACCGGGGAGCTGTTTTTT. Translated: CTSHSGTAISANTGELFF.

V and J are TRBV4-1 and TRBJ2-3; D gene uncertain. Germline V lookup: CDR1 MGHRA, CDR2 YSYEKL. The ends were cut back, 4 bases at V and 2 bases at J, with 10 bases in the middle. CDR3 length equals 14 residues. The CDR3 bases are TGCGCCAGCAGCCCGAGCTACCTCACAGATACGCAGTATTTT. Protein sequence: CASSPSYLTDTQYF.